Below, 20 T cell receptor beta chains from the same sample are listed, as sequenced in a study of neurological immune-mediated disorders. TCRdb re-derived calls from the 5' RACE reads in MiXCR, one entry per CDR3 protein. This repertoire shows 20,000 to 25,000 distinct CDR3 sequences, approximately 5.9% found once; its top ten account for 40% to 45%. Sequenced: CD8+ T cells from blood. These receptors originate from a man aged 18 to 29 in good health.

This clonotype was observed at least ten times. The chain links TRBV4-3 to TRBJ1-2; 7 nucleotides agree with TRBD1. This CDR3 comprises 15 residues. Germline CDR1 reads LGHNA; CDR2 reads YSLEER. Losses at the gene ends were 1 base for V and 8 bases for J; bases not matched to a gene: 10. CDR3 coding DNA: TGCGCCAGCAGCCAAGCCTCGACAGGGTCTAAAGGCTACACCTTC. Its translation: CASSQASTGSKGYTF.

The sample holds many counts of this clonotype. V is TRBV7-8 and J is TRBJ2-1; the match to TRBD1 covers 8 bases. The CDR3 length is 11 residues. V shed 5 bases, J shed 14 bases, and the junction held 5 bases outside the gene matches. Germline CDR1 is SGHVS and CDR2 is FQNEAQ. CDR3 residues: CASSAGQGEFF. CDR3 DNA: TGTGCCAGCAGCGCAGGACAGGGTGAGTTCTTC.

This clonotype showed up many times. V and J are TRBV30 and TRBJ2-7, with D uncertain. In germline, CDR1 is GTSNPN, CDR2 SVGIG (reference sequence). The CDR3 spans 14 residues. Trimming removed 0 bases from V and 0 bases from J, with 9 bases in between. CDR3 amino acids: CAWSVFSPSYEQYF. The CDR3 nucleotides read TGTGCCTGGAGTGTATTTTCACCCTCCTACGAGCAGTACTTC.

This clonotype was seen repeatedly, ten times or more. This chain links TRBV12-3 or TRBV12-4 with TRBJ1-5; D is unresolved. The CDR3 consists of 14 residues. Trimming left V 1 base short and J 0 bases short, with 4 bases between. CDR3: CASSLDNSNQPQHF. As DNA, the CDR3 is TGTGCCAGCAGTTTAGATAATAGCAATCAGCCCCAGCATTTT.

Only a few counts were recorded for this clonotype. The rearrangement links TRBV29-1 to TRBJ1-2, with D possibly TRBD1 on 6 matching bases. V dropped 0 bases and J dropped 4 bases, with 6 bases sitting between them. The CDR3 covers 12 residues. Germline CDR1 and CDR2: SQVTM and ANQGSEA. The CDR3 nucleotides read TGCAGCGTTGAAGAGACAGGCTATGGCTACACCTTC. This sequence encodes CSVEETGYGYTF.

In this sample, this clonotype turned up many times. The V and J genes are TRBV6-7 and TRBJ1-6, with a tentative D call TRBD1 (5 bases). TRBV6-7 falls under the ORF class, with uncertain function. The germline V and J ends were trimmed by 1 base and 6 bases, with 31 bases remaining between them. The CDR3 runs to 22 residues. This chain's CDR3 is CASSYWGRPALKSGRVNSPLHF. The CDR3, as DNA: TGTGCCAGCAGTTACTGGGGAAGGCCGGCCCTAAAATCAGGGCGAGTTAATTCACCCCTCCACTTT.

This clonotype was found many times. This chain connects TRBV5-1 to TRBJ1-1; D ambiguous. This CDR3 contains 15 residues. The germline CDR1 and CDR2 sequences are SGHRS and YFSETQ. With 3 bases removed from V and 5 bases from J, the gap between germline ends came to 17 bases. In DNA, the CDR3 is TGCGCCAGCAGCTACCTGCGGGTAGGCAATACTGAAGCTTTCTTT. It yields the protein CASSYLRVGNTEAFF.

This clonotype was observed many times. Written as DNA, the CDR3 is TGTGCCAGCAGCTTAGTCCGGCGGGGGCCCACAGATACGCAGTATTTT. Translating it yields CASSLVRRGPTDTQYF. The chain links TRBV7-9 to TRBJ2-3; TRBD2 might be the D (7 bases). Germline-derived CDR1 and CDR2 are SEHNR and FQNEAQ (reference sequence). Between the trimmed V and J ends, which lost 1 base and 2 bases, there was a span of 13 bases. This CDR3 has 16 residues.

Ten or more counts support this clonotype. The V and J genes are TRBV6-6 and TRBJ1-2, with D perhaps TRBD1 (5 bases). Trimming cost V 8 bases and J 6 bases, with 13 bases left between them. CDR1 is MNHNY and CDR2 is SVGAGI in the germline V gene (reference sequence). The CDR3 totals 12 residues. CDR3 residues: CASGGVVNGYTF. CDR3 sequence (DNA): TGTGCCAGCGGGGGAGTCGTTAATGGCTACACCTTC.

This clonotype was observed many times. CDR3 sequence reads: CASTPGPAQGTGELFF. Here the CDR3 DNA reads TGTGCCAGCACCCCCGGACCGGCGCAGGGCACCGGGGAGCTGTTTTTT. The chain links TRBV2 to TRBJ2-2; tentatively, D is TRBD1 (5 bases). V lost 7 bases and J lost 4, with 19 bases in between. This CDR3 is 16 amino acids long. Germline V gene lookup returns CDR1 SNHLY and CDR2 FYNNEI.

This clonotype was observed at least ten times. The chain has TRBV5-1 and TRBJ2-7; 8 nucleotides match TRBD1. The CDR3 has 17 amino acids. Germline CDR1 and CDR2: SGHRS and YFSETQ. The J segment lost 4 bases and the V segment lost 3 bases, leaving 15 bases of the junction unmatched. The CDR3 sequence is CASSSGIDRGSMYEQYF. DNA for the CDR3: TGCGCCAGCAGCTCTGGGATCGACAGGGGAAGTATGTACGAGCAGTACTTC. Drawing the rest from reference TRBV5-1 and TRBJ2-7, the complete variable domain is KAGVTQTPRYLIKTRGQQVTLSCSPISGHRSVSWYQQTPGQGLQFLFEYFSETQRNKGNFPGRFSGRQFSNSRSEMNVSTLELGDSALYLCASSSGIDRGSMYEQYFGPGTRLTVT.

There are many counts of this clonotype. V gene TRBV20-1 combines with J gene TRBJ2-7, with TRBD2 matching 7 bases. The J segment lost 2 bases and the V segment lost 3 bases, leaving 7 bases of the junction unmatched. The CDR3 runs to 14 residues. CDR1 and CDR2 (germline): DFQATT, SNEGSKA (reference sequence). CDR3 sequence (DNA): TGCAGTGCTAGGTCGACTAGCCATACCTACGAGCAGTACTTC. Translation: CSARSTSHTYEQYF.

This clonotype was counted many times. V and J are TRBV6-5 and TRBJ2-5, with D unclear. The CDR3 has 14 amino acids. CDR1 and CDR2 (germline): MNHEY, SVGAGI. V lost 6 bases to trimming and J lost 7 bases, with 18 bases between them. The CDR3 here is CASSTRQVSGTQYF. Written as DNA, the CDR3 is TGTGCCAGCAGCACACGGCAGGTCTCAGGGACCCAGTACTTC.

This clonotype was observed many times. This rearrangement joins TRBV9 to TRBJ2-1, with no clear D. Germline assignment: CDR1 SGDLS and CDR2 YYNGEE. The CDR3 runs 14 residues. Deletions cut 6 bases from V and 0 bases from J, with 10 bases between. CDR3 in DNA: TGTGCCAGCACCCCAGACCTCTCCTACAATGAGCAGTTCTTC. The encoded protein is CASTPDLSYNEQFF. The whole variable domain, remainder taken from reference TRBV9 and TRBJ2-1, is DSGVTQTPKHLITATGQRVTLRCSPRSGDLSVYWYQQSLDQGLQFLIQYYNGEERAKGNILERFSAQQFPDLHSELNLSSLELGDSALYFCASTPDLSYNEQFFGPGTRLTVL.

This clonotype has at least ten counts. The chain has TRBV5-1 and TRBJ2-1; TRBD1 is a possible D gene (6 bases). The germline V gene has CDR1 SGHRS and CDR2 YFSETQ. Deletions cut 1 base from V and 7 bases from J, with 15 bases between. This CDR3 has 15 residues. CDR3 amino acids: CASSLSQGKVNEQFF. CDR3 coding DNA: TGCGCCAGCAGCTTGAGTCAGGGGAAAGTAAATGAGCAGTTCTTC.

There are many counts of this clonotype. The chain is built from TRBV7-9 and TRBJ1-1; D is unresolved. Trimming stripped 5 bases from V and 11 bases from J, with 15 bases between. The CDR3 runs to 12 residues. Germline V CDR1 and CDR2: SEHNR, FQNEAQ (reference sequence). The CDR3 region is CASSPPGLPAFF. CDR3 nucleotides: TGTGCCAGCAGCCCCCCGGGGTTGCCGGCTTTCTTT.

This clonotype was detected ten times or more. The genes are TRBV14 and TRBJ2-7; TRBD2 matches at 7 bases. J gave up 5 bases and V 4 bases, and 5 bases lay outside the gene matches. CDR1 and CDR2 (germline): SGHDN, FVKESK. The CDR3 totals 13 residues. This chain's CDR3 is CASSPRRGDEQYF. The CDR3 DNA follows: TGTGCCAGCAGCCCAAGACGGGGGGACGAGCAGTACTTC.

This clonotype was counted at least ten times. This chain joins TRBV27 and TRBJ2-5; TRBD2 is a possible D gene (7 bases). Germline assignment: CDR1 MNHEY and CDR2 SMNVEV (reference sequence). The CDR3 loop spans 15 amino acids. Trimming removed 0 bases from V and 9 bases from J, with 17 bases in between. In DNA form, the CDR3 reads TGTGCCAGCAGTTTATCGGGGGGGCCGGGGAGGGCCCAGTACTTC. Protein: CASSLSGGPGRAQYF.

As concerns this clonotype: Given a much more abundant clone one base away, this may be a read error. This sequence joins TRBV20-1 and TRBJ2-1; D might be TRBD2 (5 bases). The ends were cut back, 8 bases at V and 10 bases at J, with 15 bases in the middle. The length of the CDR3 is 11 residues. The V gene's germline CDR1 is DFQATT and CDR2 SNEGSKA (reference sequence). DNA of the CDR3: TGCAGTTCCCGTTCGGGGTACGAGCAGTTCTTC. The encoded protein is CSSRSGYEQFF.

The table lists this clonotype with many counts. The rearrangement joins TRBV5-1 to TRBJ1-2, with TRBD1 matching 10 bases. The germline CDR1 and CDR2 sequences are SGHRS and YFSETQ. J lost 4 bases, V lost 4 bases, and 13 bases had no gene match. This CDR3 spans 17 amino acids. CDR3 amino acids: CASSRRGTGDGFYGYTF. The CDR3 nucleotides read TGCGCCAGCAGCCGGAGAGGGACAGGGGATGGCTTCTATGGCTACACCTTC.